This T cell receptor beta chain was identified in a study of PD-L1 blockade in urothelial cancer. Turning to the study itself: Between 0 and 3 chemotherapy regimens preceded treatment for each patient. Blood underwent analysis 3 weeks (second dose) and 6 weeks after treatment began.

Time point: peripheral blood 6 weeks after treatment start. This clone was seen only a few times. Every PCR received spiked-in synthetic TCR analog templates. The repertoire was sequenced with immunoSEQ multiplex PCR; TCRdb's copy has only in-frame clones and lacks some. Among tens of thousands of clones listed, approximately 90% were seen once. Trimming cost V 4 bases and J 8 bases, with 11 bases left between them. This CDR3 contains 11 residues. Germline CDR1 DFQATT, CDR2 SNEGSKA (reference sequence). The sequence derives from a woman at least 80 years old with urothelial cancer. This sample comprised PBMCs, obtained around atezolizumab (anti-PD-L1) treatment. This chain joins TRBV20-1 and TRBJ1-2; D gene ambiguous. The CDR3 DNA reads as TGCAGTGCTACGAGGGCGTGGGGCTACACCTTC. As protein: CSATRAWGYTF.